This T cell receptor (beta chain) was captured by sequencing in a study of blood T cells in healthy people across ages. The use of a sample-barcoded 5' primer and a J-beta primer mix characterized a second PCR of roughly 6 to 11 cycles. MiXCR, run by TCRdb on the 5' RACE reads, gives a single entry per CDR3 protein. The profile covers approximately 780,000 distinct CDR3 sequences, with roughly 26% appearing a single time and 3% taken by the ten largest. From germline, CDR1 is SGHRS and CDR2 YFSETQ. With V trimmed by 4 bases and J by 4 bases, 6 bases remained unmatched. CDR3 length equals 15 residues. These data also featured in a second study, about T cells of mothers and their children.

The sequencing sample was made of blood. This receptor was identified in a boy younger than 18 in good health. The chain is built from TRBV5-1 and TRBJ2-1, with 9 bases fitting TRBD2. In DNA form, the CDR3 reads TGCGCCAGCAGCATGAGACTAGCGGCTTACAATGAGCAGTTCTTC. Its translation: CASSMRLAAYNEQFF.